This TCR beta chain was captured by sequencing in a study of blood T cell repertoires in COVID-19. Study background: The analysed material was cDNA or gDNA that came from T cells, B-cell-depleted T cells, or PBMCs.

The germline V gene encodes CDR1 MRHNA and CDR2 SNTAGT. V gave up 5 bases and J gave up 6 bases, with 19 bases separating them. The CDR3 contains 16 residues. The method was immunoSEQ multiplex PCR; TCRdb's version includes in-frame clones alone and lacks a portion of them. The sample holds around 130,000 clones; around 82% are singletons and the top ten take 1.1% to 1.5%. What was sequenced was peripheral blood. This rearrangement joins TRBV6-4 to TRBJ2-2; a weak D match, TRBD2 (6 bases). The clonotype comes from a man aged 60 to 69 with acute or convalescent COVID-19. CDR3 nucleotides: TGTGCCAGCAGTCCAGGTCCTCGCGGGGTTCCCGGGGAGCTGTTTTTT. Residues: CASSPGPRGVPGELFF.